This record covers a single T cell receptor beta chain. Antigen specificity is unknown. The sample originates from a study of T cells in tuberculosis. Germline assignment: CDR1 SEHNR and CDR2 FQNEAQ (reference sequence). V gave up 5 bases and J gave up 5 bases; unmatched junction bases: 3. The length of the CDR3 is 13 residues. Study-wide results and limits: Smaller alpha distances in active tuberculosis partly reflected shorter CDR3-alpha lengths. A GMM-specific repertoire classifier reached approximately 90% accuracy, AUROC approximately 0.9.

Method: immunoSEQ multiplex PCR; TCRdb's copy keeps in-frame clones and lacks some. The repertoire holds 45,000 or so clones, with nearly 97% as singletons. Unsorted cryopreserved PBMC were sequenced, averaging approximately 100,000 T cells per clinical donor. The sequenced material came from PBMCs. The source is a donor between 5 and 29 years old with latent tuberculosis or without tuberculosis infection. The rearrangement joins TRBV7-9 to TRBJ2-7; 10 bases agree with TRBD2. The CDR3 DNA reads as TGTGCCAGCAGCGTCGGACTAGCGGACGAGCAGTACTTC. Its protein product is CASSVGLADEQYF.